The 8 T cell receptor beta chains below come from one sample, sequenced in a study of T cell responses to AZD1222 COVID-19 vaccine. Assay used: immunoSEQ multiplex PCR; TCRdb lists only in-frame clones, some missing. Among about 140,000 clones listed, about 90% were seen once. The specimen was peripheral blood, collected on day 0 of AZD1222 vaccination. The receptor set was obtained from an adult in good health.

CDR3 sequence: CAWRPGPGVDTIYF. Written as DNA, the CDR3 is TGTGCCTGGAGACCGGGACCAGGCGTGGACACCATATATTTT. This chain joins TRBV30 and TRBJ1-3; perhaps TRBD1 as D (5 bases). CDR1 and CDR2 from the germline V gene are GTSNPN and SVGIG (reference sequence). The CDR3 length is 14 residues. V was clipped by 3 bases and J by 8 bases, with 17 bases between them.

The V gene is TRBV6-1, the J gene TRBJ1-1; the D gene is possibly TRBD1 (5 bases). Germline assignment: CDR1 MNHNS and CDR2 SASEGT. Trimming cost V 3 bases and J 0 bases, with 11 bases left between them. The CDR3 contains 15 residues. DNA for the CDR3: TGTGCCAGCAGTGATAGAGGCAGGGTGAACACTGAAGCTTTCTTT. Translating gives CASSDRGRVNTEAFF.

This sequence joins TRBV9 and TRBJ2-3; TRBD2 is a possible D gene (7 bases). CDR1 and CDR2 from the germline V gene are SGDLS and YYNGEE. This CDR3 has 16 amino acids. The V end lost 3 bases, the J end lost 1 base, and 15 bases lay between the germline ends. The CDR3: CASSAGGGSGTDTQYF. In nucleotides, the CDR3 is TGTGCCAGCAGCGCGGGGGGCGGGAGTGGCACAGATACGCAGTATTTT.

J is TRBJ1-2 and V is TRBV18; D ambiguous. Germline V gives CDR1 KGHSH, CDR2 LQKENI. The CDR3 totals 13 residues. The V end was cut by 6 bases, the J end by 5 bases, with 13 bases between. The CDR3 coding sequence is TGTGCCAGCTCCTTGGTTGGCCAATATGGCTACACCTTC. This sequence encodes CASSLVGQYGYTF. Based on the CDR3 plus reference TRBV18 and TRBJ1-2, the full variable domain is NAGVMQNPRHLVRRRGQEARLRCSPMKGHSHVYWYRQLPEEGLKFMVYLQKENIIDESGMPKERFSAEFPKEGPSILRIQQVVRGDSAAYFCASSLVGQYGYTFGSGTRLTVV.

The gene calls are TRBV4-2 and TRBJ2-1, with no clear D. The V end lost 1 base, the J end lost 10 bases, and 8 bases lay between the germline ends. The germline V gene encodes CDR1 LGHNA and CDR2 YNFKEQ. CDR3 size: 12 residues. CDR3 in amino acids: CASSQVDGEQFF. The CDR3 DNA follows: TGTGCCAGCAGCCAAGTAGATGGCGAGCAGTTCTTC.

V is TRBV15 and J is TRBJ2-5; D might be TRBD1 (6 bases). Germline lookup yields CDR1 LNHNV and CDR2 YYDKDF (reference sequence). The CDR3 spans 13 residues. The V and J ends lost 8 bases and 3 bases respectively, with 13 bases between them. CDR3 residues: CATSPAGEETQYF. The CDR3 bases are TGTGCCACCTCTCCGGCAGGGGAAGAGACCCAGTACTTC.

CDR3 sequence reads: CASSSRGAGGRETQYF. CDR3 bases: TGTGCCAGCAGTTCCCGGGGAGCGGGAGGAAGGGAGACCCAGTACTTC. This rearrangement joins TRBV28 to TRBJ2-5, with 9 bases fitting TRBD2. Per the germline V gene, CDR1 is MDHEN and CDR2 is SYDVKM. V lost 4 bases, J lost 5 bases, and 11 bases stayed unmatched. The CDR3 has 16 amino acids.

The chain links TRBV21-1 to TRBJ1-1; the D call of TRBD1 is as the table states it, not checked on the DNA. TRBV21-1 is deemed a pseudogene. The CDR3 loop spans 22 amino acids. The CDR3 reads CASSKGFGQGPRRNMMNTEAFF. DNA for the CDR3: TGTGCCAGCAGCAAAGGCTTCGGACAGGGGCCTCGTCGAAACATGATGAACACTGAAGCTTTCTTT.